This TCR beta chain derives from a study of cytomegalovirus exposure and HLA in healthy donors. Study-level background: Earlier findings included nearly 120 million unique TCR beta sequences obtained from roughly 200 million T cells. General study findings and limits: CMV antigen specificity was confirmed in vitro for three CMV-associated chains. CMV serostatus stood as the only immune exposure information on hand. In most subjects, TCR beta sequences reportedly gave accurate predictions of HLA-A and HLA-B alleles.

In regard to this clone: What it binds is not known.

Primers for the PCR totalled 60 Vbeta and 13 Jbeta. Assay: immunoSEQ multiplex PCR; the TCRdb copy retains only in-frame clones and omits some. The data show roughly 140,000 clones, with 70% to 80% seen just once and under 5.5% held by the top ten. Trimming pared 3 bases from V and 1 base from J, leaving 10 bases between. CDR1 is ENHRY, CDR2 SYGVKD, per germline. CDR3 size: 15 residues. The J gene is TRBJ2-1, the V gene TRBV10-3, with D maybe TRBD1 (6 bases). This TCR derives from a woman aged 45-59 years in good health and CMV-seronegative. Sequenced material: PBMCs. CDR3 in amino acids: CAISDGTKSYNEQFF. The CDR3 nucleotides read TGTGCCATCAGTGATGGGACAAAGTCCTACAATGAGCAGTTCTTC.